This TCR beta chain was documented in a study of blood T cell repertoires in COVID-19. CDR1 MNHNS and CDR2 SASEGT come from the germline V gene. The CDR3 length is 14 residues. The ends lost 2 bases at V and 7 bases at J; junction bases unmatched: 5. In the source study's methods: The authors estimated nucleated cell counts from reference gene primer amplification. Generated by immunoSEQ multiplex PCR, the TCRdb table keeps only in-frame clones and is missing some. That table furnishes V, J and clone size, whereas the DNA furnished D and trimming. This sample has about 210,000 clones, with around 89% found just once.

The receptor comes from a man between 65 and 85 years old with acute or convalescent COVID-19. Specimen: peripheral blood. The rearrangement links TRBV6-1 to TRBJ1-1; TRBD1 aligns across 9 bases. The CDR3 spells CASSELAGQGEAFF. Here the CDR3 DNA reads TGTGCCAGCAGTGAATTAGCGGGACAGGGTGAAGCTTTCTTT.